Ten or more counts support the clone carrying this T cell receptor (beta chain). Antigen unknown. RNA transcripts gave rise to amplified TCR beta CDR3 regions. TCR CDR3 underwent first-round RT-PCR with the HTBI primer set. TCRdb passed the multiplex PCR reads through MiXCR, listing each CDR3 protein once. The data hold fewer than 700,000 distinct CDR3 sequences, with approximately 17% observed a single time. The sample belongs to a study of T cells in Graves' hyperthyroidism and ophthalmopathy. The study, taken as a whole, reports: A 13 V-J signature model discriminated ophthalmopathy versus stable hyperthyroidism. Most expanded thyroid clonotypes above 0.001 recurred in blood.

CDR1 is LGHDT, CDR2 YNNKEL, per germline (reference sequence). The V gene lost 3 bases and the J gene lost 0 bases, with 6 bases spanning the gap. There are 15 residues in the CDR3. Exclusion of a patient resulted from uncontrolled infection, other autoimmune disease, pregnancy or lactation. Used for diagnoses were clinical symptoms, serum thyroxine and TRAb, thyroid ultrasound and orbital computed tomography. The rearrangement uses TRBV3-1 and TRBJ2-6; D gene ambiguous. This receptor was identified in a woman between 18 and 30 years old with Graves' ophthalmopathy. Material: blood. CDR3 coding DNA: TGTGCCAGCAGCCAGGGCTACTCTGGGGCCAACGTCCTGACTTTC. Its protein is CASSQGYSGANVLTF. The full variable domain, rest sourced from reference TRBV3-1 and TRBJ2-6, is DTAVSQTPKYLVTQMGNDKSIKCEQNLGHDTMYWYKQDSKKFLKIMFSYNNKELIINETVPNRFSPKSPDKAHLNLHINSLELGDSAVYFCASSQGYSGANVLTFGAGSRLTVL.